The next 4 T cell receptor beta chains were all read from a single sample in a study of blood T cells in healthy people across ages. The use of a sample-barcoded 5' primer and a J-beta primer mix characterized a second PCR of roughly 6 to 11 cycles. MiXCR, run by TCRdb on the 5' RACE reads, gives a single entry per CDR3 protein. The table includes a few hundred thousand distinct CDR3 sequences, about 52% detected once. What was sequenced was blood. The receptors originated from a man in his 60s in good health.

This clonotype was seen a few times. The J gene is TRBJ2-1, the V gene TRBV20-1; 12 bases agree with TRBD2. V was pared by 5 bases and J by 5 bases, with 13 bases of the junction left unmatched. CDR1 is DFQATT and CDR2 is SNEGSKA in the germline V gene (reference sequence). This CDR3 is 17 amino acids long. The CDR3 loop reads CSAHLILAGGHHNEQFF. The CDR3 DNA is TGCAGTGCTCACCTCATACTAGCGGGGGGACACCACAATGAGCAGTTCTTC.

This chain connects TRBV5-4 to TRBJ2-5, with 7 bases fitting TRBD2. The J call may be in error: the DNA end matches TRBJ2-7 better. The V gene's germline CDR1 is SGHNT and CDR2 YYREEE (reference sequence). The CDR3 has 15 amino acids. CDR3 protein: CASSKRRAGIDEQYF. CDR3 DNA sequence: TGTGCCAGCAGCAAGAGACGAGCGGGAATCGACGAGCAGTACTTC.

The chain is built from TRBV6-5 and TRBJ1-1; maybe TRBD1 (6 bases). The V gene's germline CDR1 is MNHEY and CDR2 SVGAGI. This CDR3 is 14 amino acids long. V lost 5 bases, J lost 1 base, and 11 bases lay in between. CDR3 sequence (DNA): TGTGCCAGCAGTCGACAGGTTACGAACACTGAAGCTTTCTTT. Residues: CASSRQVTNTEAFF.

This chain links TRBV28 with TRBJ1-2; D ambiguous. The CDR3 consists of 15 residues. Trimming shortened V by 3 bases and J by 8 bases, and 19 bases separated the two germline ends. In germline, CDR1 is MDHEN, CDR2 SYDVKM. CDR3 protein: CASSFVSELRGGYTF. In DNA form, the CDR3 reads TGTGCCAGCAGTTTCGTTTCGGAACTGCGTGGAGGCTACACCTTC.